Below, 15 T cell receptor beta chains from the same sample are listed, as sequenced in a study of molecular identifiers for immune sequencing clone quantification. TCRdb used MiXCR to reprocess the PCR reads, holding one entry per CDR3 protein. Of over 85,000 distinct CDR3 sequences listed, 30% to 35% are singletons. Sequences were obtained from naive CD8+ T cells from blood, with Jurkat cell RNA spiked in. Subset specified: FACS-sorted CD8+CD4-CCR7+CD45RA+ naive T cells. These receptors all stem from a human donor in good health. Some libraries in this study had Jurkat cell RNA spiked in.

This clonotype has only a few counts. J is TRBJ1-1 and V is TRBV20-1, with a tentative D call TRBD1 (5 bases). The CDR3 length is 13 residues. The V gene's germline CDR1 is DFQATT and CDR2 SNEGSKA (reference sequence). Trimming pared 5 bases from V and 4 bases from J, leaving 14 bases between. As DNA, the CDR3 is TGCAGTGCTGATACAGGTGAGAGCACTGAAGCTTTCTTT. Protein product: CSADTGESTEAFF.

Concerning this clonotype: This may come from a read error, since a much larger clone is one base off. The CDR3 spells CSFRASGNTIYF. The CDR3 region has the DNA TGCAGCTTTCGGGCCTCTGGAAACACCATATATTTT. The chain employs TRBV29-1 and TRBJ1-3; D not resolved. V was cut by 8 bases and J by 0 bases, with 8 bases left in between. This CDR3 is 12 amino acids long. Germline values: CDR1 SQVTM, CDR2 ANQGSEA.

This chain joins TRBV7-8 and TRBJ2-1, with 7 positions matching TRBD1. Germline values: CDR1 SGHVS, CDR2 FQNEAQ. CDR3 length: 13 residues. Trimming removed 7 bases from V and 6 bases from J; junction bases left unmatched: 6. DNA for the CDR3: TGTGCCAGCAAGGACAGGACCTTCAATGAGCAGTTCTTC. As protein: CASKDRTFNEQFF.

J is TRBJ2-1 and V is TRBV27; the match to TRBD2 covers 8 bases. The CDR3 contains 14 residues. Germline V CDR1 and CDR2: MNHEY, SMNVEV (reference sequence). The J segment lost 9 bases and the V segment lost 6 bases, leaving 10 bases of the junction unmatched. The CDR3 is CASSWGLVGGEQFF. The CDR3 bases are TGTGCCAGCAGCTGGGGACTAGTTGGGGGTGAGCAGTTCTTC.

The chain couples TRBV25-1 to TRBJ2-2; 8 bases are a match to TRBD1. The length of the CDR3 is 15 residues. CDR1 is MGHDK and CDR2 is SYGVNS in the germline V gene. The junction had 9 bases not matched to a gene; V was cut back by 6 bases and J by 6 bases. CDR3 DNA: TGTGCCAGCAGGCCTCAGGGGGCCTCAGCCGGGGAGCTGTTTTTT. This codes for CASRPQGASAGELFF.

This clonotype was detected a few times. The CDR3 here is CASSQGPGQGSSEQYF. In nucleotides, the CDR3 is TGTGCCAGCAGCCAAGGACCCGGACAGGGTAGCAGCGAGCAGTACTTC. This chain uses TRBV4-2 with TRBJ2-7, with 8 bases identical to TRBD1. This CDR3 is 16 amino acids long. Germline trimming cut 1 base from V and 6 bases from J; bases unmatched to any gene: 11. The germline CDR1 and CDR2 sequences are LGHNA and YNFKEQ.

This chain joins TRBV20-1 and TRBJ2-7; a possible D gene is TRBD1 (6 bases). The V end was cut by 6 bases, the J end by 1 base, with 13 bases between. Per germline, CDR1 DFQATT and CDR2 SNEGSKA (reference sequence). The CDR3 runs to 13 residues. In DNA form, the CDR3 reads TGCAGTGCCAAAGACAGGCGATCCTACGAGCAGTACTTC. Amino acids: CSAKDRRSYEQYF.

The chain employs TRBV5-4 and TRBJ2-5, with D uncertain. The ends were cut back, 3 bases at V and 4 bases at J, with 13 bases in the middle. Germline CDR1 and CDR2: SGHNT and YYREEE (reference sequence). The CDR3 has 14 amino acids. The CDR3 reads CASSSGPTAETQYF. CDR3 coding DNA: TGTGCCAGCAGCTCCGGTCCAACCGCAGAGACCCAGTACTTC.

This clonotype was found a few times. The chain carries TRBV6-2 or TRBV6-3 and TRBJ2-1; TRBD2 aligns across 7 bases. V was pared by 7 bases and J by 7 bases, with 7 bases of the junction left unmatched. The CDR3 contains 13 residues. Germline loops: CDR1 MNHEY, CDR2 SVGEGT. In DNA form, the CDR3 reads TGTGCCAGCACCGATTGGGGGGGAAATGAGCAGTTCTTC. Protein sequence: CASTDWGGNEQFF.

With regard to this clonotype: A much larger clonotype is one base distant, so this may be a read error. The V call is TRBV5-6, the J call TRBJ2-2; D possibly corresponds to TRBD2 (5 bases). The length of the CDR3 is 12 residues. Germline lookup yields CDR1 SGHDT and CDR2 YYEEEE. CDR3: CASSGDYGELVF. The CDR3 DNA follows: TGTGCCAGCAGCGGGGATTACGGGGAGCTGGTTTTT.

The V and J genes are TRBV27 and TRBJ2-1, with D perhaps TRBD2 (5 bases). The CDR3 has 13 residues. The V gene lost 3 bases and the J gene lost 9 bases, with 12 bases spanning the gap. The germline V gene has CDR1 MNHEY and CDR2 SMNVEV (reference sequence). CDR3 residues: CASSFGGFGEQFF. For the CDR3, the DNA is TGTGCCAGCAGTTTTGGAGGATTCGGTGAGCAGTTCTTC.

The chain is built from TRBV20-1 and TRBJ2-3, with 9 bases fitting TRBD1. The V gene end was trimmed by 5 bases and the J gene end by 10 bases; junction bases not matched to a gene: 19. The CDR3 sequence is 16 residues long. Germline CDR1 is DFQATT and CDR2 is SNEGSKA (reference sequence). The CDR3 nucleotides read TGCAGTGCTCGACGGGACAGGGATATTGCTCCCTTGGCGCAGTATTTT. It codes for CSARRDRDIAPLAQYF.

The chain combines TRBV2 with TRBJ2-2; tentatively, D is TRBD2 (5 bases). Trimming removed 1 base from V and 0 bases from J, with 21 bases in between. The CDR3 runs 20 residues. Germline CDR1 SNHLY, CDR2 FYNNEI. The CDR3 region has the DNA TGTGCCAGCAGTGAAGATATGGCGGTCAGGACTGCCCCGAACACCGGGGAGCTGTTTTTT. Protein: CASSEDMAVRTAPNTGELFF.

This clonotype was seen a handful of times. The chain is built from TRBV7-9 and TRBJ2-1; D gene uncertain. The CDR3 contains 15 residues. V lost 4 bases, J lost 5 bases, and 15 bases lay in between. Germline V gene lookup returns CDR1 SEHNR and CDR2 FQNEAQ (reference sequence). The CDR3 reads CASSSSGVKNNEQFF. Written as DNA, the CDR3 is TGTGCCAGCAGCTCCTCTGGGGTGAAGAACAATGAGCAGTTCTTC.

This clonotype was counted at least ten times. The J gene is TRBJ2-3, the V gene TRBV28, with 9 positions matching TRBD2. Germline CDR1 reads MDHEN; CDR2 reads SYDVKM. The V and J ends lost 1 base and 5 bases, in that order; junction bases with no gene match: 10. The CDR3 has 17 amino acids. CDR3 coding DNA: TGTGCCAGCAGTTTATCCCCCTGGCGGGAGGGCCGAGATACGCAGTATTTT. It yields the protein CASSLSPWREGRDTQYF.